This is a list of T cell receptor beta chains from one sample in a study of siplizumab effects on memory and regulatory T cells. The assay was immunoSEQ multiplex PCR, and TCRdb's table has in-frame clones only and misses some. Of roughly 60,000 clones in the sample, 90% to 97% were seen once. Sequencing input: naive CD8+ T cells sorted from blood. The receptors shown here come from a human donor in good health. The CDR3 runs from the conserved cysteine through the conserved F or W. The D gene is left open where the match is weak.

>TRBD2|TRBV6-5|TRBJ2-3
TGTGCCAGCAGCCCCCGACTAGCGGGGGGGGATACGCAGTATTTT
CASSPRLAGGDTQYF
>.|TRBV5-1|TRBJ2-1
TGCGCCAGCACCCTTCAGGGGAGAGATGAGCAGTTCTTC
CASTLQGRDEQFF
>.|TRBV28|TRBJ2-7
TGTGCCACCGGCTACGAGCAGTACTTC
CATGYEQYF
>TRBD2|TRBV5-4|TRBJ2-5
TGTGCCAGCAGCTTGGATCCACTAGCGCCACAAGAGACCCAGTACTTC
CASSLDPLAPQETQYF
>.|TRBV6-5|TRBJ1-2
TGTGCCAGCAGTTATTCTCCGACAGCCTGGGGCTACACCTTC
CASSYSPTAWGYTF
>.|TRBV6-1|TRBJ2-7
TGTGCCAGCGCCGGGACGGTGAGGGGGGAGCAGTACTTC
CASAGTVRGEQYF
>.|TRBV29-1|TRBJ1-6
TGCAGCGTTGTCGAGGGACATAATTCACCCCTCCACTTT
CSVVEGHNSPLHF
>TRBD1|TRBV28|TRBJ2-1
TGTGCCAGCAGTTCCCACGGGACAGGGGGCAGGAATGAGCAGTTCTTC
CASSSHGTGGRNEQFF
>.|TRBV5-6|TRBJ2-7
TGTGCCAGCAGCCTTAAACCGGGGCGGGAATACGAGCAGTACTTC
CASSLKPGREYEQYF
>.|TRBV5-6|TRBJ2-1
TGTGCCAGCAGCTTCGTCGGGAATGAGCAGTTCTTC
CASSFVGNEQFF
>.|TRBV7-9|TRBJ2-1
TGTGCCAGCAGCCCAGCGGGTCCCTCCTACAATGAGCAGTTCTTC
CASSPAGPSYNEQFF
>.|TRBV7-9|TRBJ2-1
TGTGCCAGCAGCCAACCACTAGACAATGAGCAGTTCTTC
CASSQPLDNEQFF